The source of this T cell receptor beta chain is a study of metastatic and nonmetastatic thyroid tumors. Study summary: Repertoires from malignant and benign thyroid patients were compared across blood and tumor or nodule tissue. General observations from the study: Malignant tumors reportedly showed significantly higher TCR beta diversity than benign nodules in both blood and tumor.

This clone is medium-sized. The antigen is unknown. TCRdb reprocessed the PCR reads using MiXCR. The sample contains 20,000 to 25,000 clones, about 17% of which appear only once. Germline assignment: CDR1 LNHDA and CDR2 SQIVND (reference sequence). The CDR3 is 15 amino acids. Losses at the gene ends were 3 bases for V and 2 bases for J; bases not matched to a gene: 4. All patients were untreated before thyroid surgery. The receptor comes from a male donor with papillary thyroid cancer or a benign thyroid nodule (not recorded which). Some clones in this sample may be carry-over from other donors' samples. The chain has TRBV19 and TRBJ2-7; 10 nucleotides agree with TRBD1. Specimen: blood. CDR3 sequence: CASSMRTGGPYEQYF. The DNA for the CDR3 is TGTGCCAGTAGTATGCGGACAGGGGGACCCTACGAGCAGTACTTC.